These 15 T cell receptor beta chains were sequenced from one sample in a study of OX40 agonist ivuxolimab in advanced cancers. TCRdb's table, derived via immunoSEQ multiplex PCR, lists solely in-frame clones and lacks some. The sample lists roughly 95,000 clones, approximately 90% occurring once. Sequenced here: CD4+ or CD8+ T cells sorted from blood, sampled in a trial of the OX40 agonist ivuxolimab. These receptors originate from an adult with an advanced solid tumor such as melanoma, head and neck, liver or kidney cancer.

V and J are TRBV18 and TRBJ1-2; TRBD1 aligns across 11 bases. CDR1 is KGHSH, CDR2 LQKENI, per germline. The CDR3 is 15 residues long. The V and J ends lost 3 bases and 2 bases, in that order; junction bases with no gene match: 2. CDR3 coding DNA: TGTGCCAGCTCACCGGGACAGGGGGAGAACTATGGCTACACCTTC. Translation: CASSPGQGENYGYTF.

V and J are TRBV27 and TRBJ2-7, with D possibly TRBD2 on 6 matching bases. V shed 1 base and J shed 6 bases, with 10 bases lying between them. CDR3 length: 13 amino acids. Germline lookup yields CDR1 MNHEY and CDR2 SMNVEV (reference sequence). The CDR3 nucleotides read TGTGCCAGCAGTTTATTGCCCGGGGGCGAGCAGTACTTC. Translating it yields CASSLLPGGEQYF.

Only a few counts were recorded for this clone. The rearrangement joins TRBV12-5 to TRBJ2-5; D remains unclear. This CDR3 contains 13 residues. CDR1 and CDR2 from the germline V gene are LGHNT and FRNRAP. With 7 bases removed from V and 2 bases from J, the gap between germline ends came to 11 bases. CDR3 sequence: CASARGTQETQYF. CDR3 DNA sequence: TGTGCTAGTGCCAGAGGAACTCAAGAGACCCAGTACTTC.

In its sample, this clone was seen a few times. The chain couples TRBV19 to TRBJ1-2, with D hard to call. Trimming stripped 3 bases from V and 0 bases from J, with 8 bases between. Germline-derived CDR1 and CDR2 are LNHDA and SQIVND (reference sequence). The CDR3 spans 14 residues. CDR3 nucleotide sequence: TGTGCCAGTAGTATTACGGCCACTAACTATGGCTACACCTTC. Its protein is CASSITATNYGYTF.

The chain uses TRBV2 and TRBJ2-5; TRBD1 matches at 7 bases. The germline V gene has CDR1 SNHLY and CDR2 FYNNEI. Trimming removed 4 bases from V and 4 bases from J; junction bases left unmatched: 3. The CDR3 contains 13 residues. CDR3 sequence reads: CASSGGGGETQYF. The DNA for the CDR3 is TGTGCCAGCAGTGGAGGGGGCGGAGAGACCCAGTACTTC. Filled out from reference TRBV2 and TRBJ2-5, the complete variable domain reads EPEVTQTPSHQVTQMGQEVILRCVPISNHLYFYWYRQILGQKVEFLVSFYNNEISEKSEIFDDQFSVERPDGSNFTLKIRSTKLEDSAMYFCASSGGGGETQYFGPGTRLLVL.

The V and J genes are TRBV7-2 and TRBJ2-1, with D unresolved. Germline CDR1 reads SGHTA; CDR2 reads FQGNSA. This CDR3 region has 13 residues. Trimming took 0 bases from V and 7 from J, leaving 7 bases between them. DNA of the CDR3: TGTGCCAGCAGCTTAGCGATCAGAAATGAGCAGTTCTTC. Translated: CASSLAIRNEQFF.

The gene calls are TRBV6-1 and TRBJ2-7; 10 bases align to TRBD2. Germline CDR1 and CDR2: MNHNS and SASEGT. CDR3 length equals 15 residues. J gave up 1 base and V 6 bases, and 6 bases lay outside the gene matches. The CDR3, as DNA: TGTGCCAGCAGGCCCAGGACTAGCGGTTCCTACGAGCAGTACTTC. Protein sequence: CASRPRTSGSYEQYF.

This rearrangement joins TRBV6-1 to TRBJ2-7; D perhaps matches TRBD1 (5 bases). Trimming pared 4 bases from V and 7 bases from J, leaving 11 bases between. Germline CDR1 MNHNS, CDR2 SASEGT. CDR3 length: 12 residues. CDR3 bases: TGTGCCAGCAGTGCACAGGTCTGGGAGCAGTACTTC. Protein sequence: CASSAQVWEQYF.

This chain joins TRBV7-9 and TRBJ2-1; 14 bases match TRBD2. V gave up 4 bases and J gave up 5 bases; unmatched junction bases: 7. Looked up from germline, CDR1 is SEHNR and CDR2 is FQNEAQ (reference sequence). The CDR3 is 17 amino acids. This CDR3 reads CASSSWGLAGVNNEQFF. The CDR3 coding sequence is TGTGCCAGCAGCTCATGGGGACTAGCGGGGGTCAACAATGAGCAGTTCTTC.

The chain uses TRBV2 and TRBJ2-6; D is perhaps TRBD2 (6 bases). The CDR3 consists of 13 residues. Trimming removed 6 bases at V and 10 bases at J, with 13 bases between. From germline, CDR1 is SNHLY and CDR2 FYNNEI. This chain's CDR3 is CASRSGSLNVLTF. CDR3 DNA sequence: TGTGCCAGCAGATCCGGGAGCCTTAACGTCCTGACTTTC.

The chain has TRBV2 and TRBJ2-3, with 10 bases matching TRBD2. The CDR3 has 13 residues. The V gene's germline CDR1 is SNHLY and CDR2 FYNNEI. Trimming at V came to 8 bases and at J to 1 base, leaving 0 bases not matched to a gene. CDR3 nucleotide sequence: TGTGCCAGCGGGACTAGCGGCACAGATACGCAGTATTTT. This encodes CASGTSGTDTQYF.

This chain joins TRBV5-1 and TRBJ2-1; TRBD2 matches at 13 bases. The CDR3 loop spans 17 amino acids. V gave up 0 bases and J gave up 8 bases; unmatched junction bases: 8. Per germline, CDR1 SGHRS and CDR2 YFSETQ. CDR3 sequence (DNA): TGCGCCAGCAGCTTGGGCTACGGGACTAGCGGGACAGATGAGCAGTTCTTC. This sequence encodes CASSLGYGTSGTDEQFF.

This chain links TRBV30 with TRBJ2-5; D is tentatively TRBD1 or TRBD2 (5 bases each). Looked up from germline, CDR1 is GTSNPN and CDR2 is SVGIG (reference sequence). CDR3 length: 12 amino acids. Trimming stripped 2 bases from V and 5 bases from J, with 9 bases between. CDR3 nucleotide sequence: TGTGCCTGGAGTTTAGGGACGGAGACCCAGTACTTC. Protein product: CAWSLGTETQYF.

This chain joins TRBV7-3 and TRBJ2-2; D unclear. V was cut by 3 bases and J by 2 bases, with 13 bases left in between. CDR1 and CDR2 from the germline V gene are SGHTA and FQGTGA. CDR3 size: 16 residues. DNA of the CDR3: TGTGCCAGCAGCTTGATGTCAGGAGCCAACACCGGGGAGCTGTTTTTT. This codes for CASSLMSGANTGELFF.

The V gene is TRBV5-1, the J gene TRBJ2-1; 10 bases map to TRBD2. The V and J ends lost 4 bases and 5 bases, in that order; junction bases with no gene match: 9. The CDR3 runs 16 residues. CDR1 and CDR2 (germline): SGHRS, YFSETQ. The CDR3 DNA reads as TGCGCCAGCAGCGCGGGTGGGACTAGCGCTAACAATGAGCAGTTCTTC. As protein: CASSAGGTSANNEQFF.